Shown below are 32 T cell receptor beta chains from a single sample sequenced in a study of vaccination and CD4 T cells after COVID-19. For these receptors, no antigen is known. An Oncomine TCR Beta short-read assay was used to sequence the DNA from cultured CD4+ T cells. Each CDR3 protein gets one entry after TCRdb re-called the PCR reads with MiXCR. This table has about 7,800 distinct CDR3 sequences, roughly 63% appearing once. Regarding treatment: approximately 9-day PBMC culture with coronavirus spike peptide pools or control peptides (ViraFEST assay). Input material: CD4+ T cells from blood, cultured in vitro. These receptors all come from a human donor who had recovered from COVID-19.

This clonotype was recorded a few times. The V gene is TRBV18, the J gene TRBJ2-7; tentative D call: TRBD2 (5 bases). The length of the CDR3 is 15 residues. Trimming stripped 4 bases from V and 6 bases from J, with 19 bases between. Germline V gene sequence: CDR1 KGHSH, CDR2 LQKENI. DNA for the CDR3: TGTGCCAGCTCACTCCGGTCTGGGGAGCGTTCCGAGCAGTACTTC. Its protein product is CASSLRSGERSEQYF.

The rearrangement links TRBV6-5 to TRBJ1-4; 7 bases map to TRBD1. The CDR3 has 14 residues. J was trimmed by 2 bases and V by 4 bases; bases with no gene match: 1. Germline lookup yields CDR1 MNHEY and CDR2 SVGAGI. In DNA form, the CDR3 reads TGTGCCAGCAGTTCAGGGGGGACTAATGAAAAACTGTTTTTT. Its protein is CASSSGGTNEKLFF.

This clonotype was counted only a few times. This chain connects TRBV30 to TRBJ2-7, with 8 bases aligning to TRBD1. CDR3 length: 14 amino acids. Germline V lookup: CDR1 GTSNPN, CDR2 SVGIG (reference sequence). The ends lost 2 bases at V and 2 bases at J; junction bases unmatched: 5. CDR3 DNA: TGTGCCTGGAGTACAGGACAGGGAACCTACGAGCAGTACTTC. It yields the protein CAWSTGQGTYEQYF.

This clonotype was counted once. DNA of the CDR3: TGTGCCAGCAGTGTGGAGGGGGGGCCCACCGGGGAGCTGTTTTTT. Its protein product is CASSVEGGPTGELFF. V is TRBV2 and J is TRBJ2-2, with D tentatively TRBD2 (7 bases). The V gene lost 4 bases and the J gene lost 4 bases, with 13 bases spanning the gap. The CDR3 runs 15 residues. Germline CDR1 reads SNHLY; CDR2 reads FYNNEI.

This clonotype is a singleton in its sample. V usage is TRBV12-3 or TRBV12-4 and J usage is TRBJ1-3; D gene ambiguous. The CDR3 has 13 residues. V lost 5 bases to trimming and J lost 2 bases, with 7 bases between them. The DNA of the CDR3 is TGTGCCAGCAGTCGCCCCCCTGGAAACACCATATATTTT. Amino acid sequence: CASSRPPGNTIYF.

This rearrangement joins TRBV7-6 to TRBJ2-1, with TRBD1 matching 10 bases. V lost 5 bases and J lost 4; bases outside the gene matches: 5. The CDR3 length is 15 residues. Germline V gives CDR1 SGHVS, CDR2 FNYEAQ. The CDR3 loop reads CASSLRDRGYNEQFF. The DNA for the CDR3 is TGTGCCAGCAGCCTCCGGGACAGGGGATACAATGAGCAGTTCTTC.

In this sample, this clonotype turned up a few times. The DNA of the CDR3 is TGTGCCAGCAGGTCGGGAGGAGATACGCAGTATTTT. It encodes CASRSGGDTQYF. J is TRBJ2-3 and V is TRBV12-3 or TRBV12-4, with TRBD2 matching over 7 bases. The length of the CDR3 is 12 residues. With 6 bases clipped from V and 5 bases from J, the junction kept 2 bases outside the gene matches.

The chain employs TRBV19 and TRBJ1-1, with D uncertain. The germline V gene has CDR1 LNHDA and CDR2 SQIVND (reference sequence). The CDR3 spans 14 residues. Deletions cut 1 base from V and 4 bases from J, with 10 bases between. In DNA form, the CDR3 reads TGTGCCAGTAGTATAGGGGCGCGGGGCACTGAAGCTTTCTTT. This codes for CASSIGARGTEAFF.

The gene calls are TRBV10-3 and TRBJ2-3; 10 bases map to TRBD1. The CDR3 runs 14 residues. Germline CDR1 ENHRY, CDR2 SYGVKD. V shed 3 bases, J shed 5 bases, and the junction held 2 bases outside the gene matches. CDR3 DNA sequence: TGTGCCATCAGTGACCGGGACAGGGGAGATACGCAGTATTTT. Its protein product is CAISDRDRGDTQYF.

The V call is TRBV11-3, the J call TRBJ1-1; D may be TRBD1 (5 bases). The germline V gene has CDR1 SGHNT and CDR2 YENEEA. The V gene lost 1 base and the J gene lost 3 bases, with 15 bases spanning the gap. The CDR3 consists of 16 residues. The CDR3 protein is CASSLAKRGTDTEAFF. CDR3 bases: TGTGCCAGCAGCTTAGCAAAACGGGGGACGGACACTGAAGCTTTCTTT.

This clonotype was observed a few times. V gene TRBV10-3 combines with J gene TRBJ2-2; 12 bases align to TRBD2. The V gene end was trimmed by 10 bases and the J gene end by 0 bases; junction bases not matched to a gene: 9. The germline gives CDR1 ENHRY, CDR2 SYGVKD. The CDR3 contains 17 residues. CDR3 residues: CATSWTSGASNTGELFF. The CDR3, as DNA: TGTGCCACCAGCTGGACTAGCGGGGCCTCGAACACCGGGGAGCTGTTTTTT.

This chain joins TRBV7-6 and TRBJ1-1; TRBD1 might be the D (6 bases). Deletions cut 5 bases from V and 1 base from J, with 8 bases between. The germline V gene has CDR1 SGHVS and CDR2 FNYEAQ. This CDR3 comprises 13 residues. Here the CDR3 reads CASSPTGNTEAFF. In nucleotides, the CDR3 is TGTGCCAGCAGCCCGACAGGGAACACTGAAGCTTTCTTT.

V gene TRBV24-1 combines with J gene TRBJ2-2, with D possibly TRBD1 on 6 matching bases. CDR1 KGHDR and CDR2 SFDVKD come from the germline V gene. The length of the CDR3 is 15 residues. V dropped 3 bases and J dropped 6 bases, with 13 bases sitting between them. CDR3 nucleotides: TGTGCCACCAGTGATCAAACCAGGGGTTCCGGGGAGCTGTTTTTT. Its translation is CATSDQTRGSGELFF.

The gene calls are TRBV7-2 and TRBJ2-3; TRBD2 matches at 9 bases. The V gene end was trimmed by 0 bases and the J gene end by 8 bases; junction bases not matched to a gene: 6. CDR1 and CDR2 from the germline V gene are SGHTA and FQGNSA. The length of the CDR3 is 15 residues. The CDR3 sequence: CASSLASGGYGTQYF. The CDR3 DNA follows: TGTGCCAGCAGCTTAGCTAGCGGGGGATACGGTACGCAGTATTTT. Variable domain in full (rest from reference TRBV7-2 and TRBJ2-3): GAGVSQSPSNKVTEKGKDVELRCDPISGHTALYWYRQSLGQGLEFLIYFQGNSAPDKSGLPSDRFSAERTGGSVSTLTIQRTQQEDSAVYLCASSLASGGYGTQYFGPGTRLTVL.

This chain uses TRBV5-5 with TRBJ2-7, with TRBD2 matching over 8 bases. Trimming at V came to 0 bases and at J to 5 bases, leaving 7 bases not matched to a gene. In germline, CDR1 is SGHKS, CDR2 YYEKEE (reference sequence). The CDR3 is 15 amino acids. CDR3 nucleotides: TGTGCCAGCAGCTTGGGGCCTAGCGGGTGGGACGAGCAGTACTTC. Translating gives CASSLGPSGWDEQYF.

This clonotype turned up a few times. The genes are TRBV6-1 and TRBJ1-1; TRBD1 agrees at 7 bases. This CDR3 has 15 residues. With 3 bases clipped from V and 7 bases from J, the junction kept 11 bases outside the gene matches. Germline loops: CDR1 MNHNS, CDR2 SASEGT. CDR3 sequence reads: CASSDPRGQLFEAFF. As DNA, the CDR3 is TGTGCCAGCAGTGATCCCCGGGGACAGCTATTTGAAGCTTTCTTT.

Comments on this clonotype: This clone may be a read error of a much larger clone one base away. The chain links TRBV7-2 to TRBJ2-3; D unclear. Per germline, CDR1 SGHTA and CDR2 FQGNSA. The CDR3 loop spans 15 amino acids. The CDR3 loop reads CASNLDYIRTDTQYF. In DNA, the CDR3 is TGTGCCAGCAACTTAGATTATATCCGAACAGATACGCAGTATTTT.

This clonotype was seen a handful of times. V usage is TRBV20-1 and J usage is TRBJ2-7; tentatively, D is TRBD2 (5 bases). CDR3 size: 15 residues. The V gene's germline CDR1 is DFQATT and CDR2 SNEGSKA (reference sequence). Trimming removed 4 bases from V and 10 bases from J, with 26 bases in between. The CDR3 spells CSAKSVDSLLASQYF. CDR3 sequence (DNA): TGCAGTGCTAAATCCGTCGACTCCCTTCTAGCTAGTCAGTACTTC.

This clonotype came up a few times. V is TRBV6-5 and J is TRBJ2-5; D possibly corresponds to TRBD2 (6 bases). CDR3 size: 15 residues. Germline V gene sequence: CDR1 MNHEY, CDR2 SVGAGI. Trimming took off 0 bases at V and 5 bases at J, with 13 bases between the two ends. CDR3 in DNA: TGTGCCAGCAGTTACTCACTAGCTCGGGTCGAGACCCAGTACTTC. Translating it yields CASSYSLARVETQYF.

This rearrangement joins TRBV2 to TRBJ2-7; 11 positions agree with TRBD1. Germline CDR1 is SNHLY and CDR2 is FYNNEI. J lost 1 base, V lost 6 bases, and 5 bases had no gene match. The CDR3 totals 15 residues. The CDR3 is CASRTGQGASYEQYF. DNA of the CDR3: TGTGCCAGCAGAACAGGACAGGGGGCTTCCTACGAGCAGTACTTC.

The rearrangement joins TRBV2 to TRBJ1-5; D is ambiguous. Trimming removed 2 bases from V and 4 bases from J, with 9 bases in between. The CDR3 is 14 amino acids. Germline V CDR1 and CDR2: SNHLY, FYNNEI. The CDR3 here is CASSELSSNQPQHF. For the CDR3, the DNA is TGTGCCAGCAGTGAATTGAGTTCTAATCAGCCCCAGCATTTT.

The J gene is TRBJ2-7, the V gene TRBV12-3 or TRBV12-4, with D unclear. The CDR3 is 16 amino acids. The V end lost 6 bases, the J end lost 1 base, and 19 bases lay between the germline ends. In nucleotides, the CDR3 is TGTGCCAGCAGCCCCCGGGCCCAGGTTCCTTCCTACGAGCAGTACTTC. Residues: CASSPRAQVPSYEQYF.

This chain links TRBV6-1 with TRBJ1-5; D gene unclear. Germline values: CDR1 MNHNS, CDR2 SASEGT. The V and J ends lost 6 bases and 0 bases respectively, with 6 bases between them. This CDR3 region has 13 residues. The CDR3 here is CASRRDSNQPQHF. DNA for the CDR3: TGTGCCAGCAGGAGGGATAGCAATCAGCCCCAGCATTTT.

This clonotype was seen more than once but under ten times. The chain carries TRBV9 and TRBJ2-1; D may be TRBD2 (5 bases). Germline-derived CDR1 and CDR2 are SGDLS and YYNGEE. V gave up 0 bases and J gave up 10 bases, with 8 bases separating them. The CDR3 runs 12 residues. CDR3 residues: CASSVVASEQFF. The CDR3 nucleotides are TGTGCCAGCAGCGTAGTAGCGAGCGAGCAGTTCTTC.

This clonotype was seen only a few times. This chain links TRBV11-3 with TRBJ1-3; the D gene is possibly TRBD1 (6 bases). The CDR3 totals 17 residues. The germline V gene has CDR1 SGHNT and CDR2 YENEEA. Trimming took 10 bases from V and 0 from J, leaving 22 bases between them. The CDR3: CAIPAGHDRSSGNTIYF. Here the CDR3 DNA reads TGTGCCATACCGGCTGGCCACGACAGGAGCTCTGGAAACACCATATATTTT.

This clonotype was observed a few times. The chain is built from TRBV20-1 and TRBJ1-1; D may be TRBD1 (6 bases). Per germline, CDR1 DFQATT and CDR2 SNEGSKA (reference sequence). The CDR3 is 15 amino acids. CDR3 in DNA: TGCAGCCAGAGTTACACAGGGTTAATGAACACTGAAGCTTTCTTT. It yields the protein CSQSYTGLMNTEAFF.

This rearrangement joins TRBV20-1 to TRBJ2-1, with D tentatively TRBD1 (6 bases). Trimming removed 0 bases at V and 0 bases at J, with 18 bases between. This CDR3 spans 18 amino acids. The germline gives CDR1 DFQATT, CDR2 SNEGSKA (reference sequence). This CDR3 is CSARDMVGTTSSYNEQFF. Written as DNA, the CDR3 is TGCAGTGCTAGAGATATGGTAGGGACAACGAGCTCCTACAATGAGCAGTTCTTC.

The gene calls are TRBV6-1 and TRBJ1-1; TRBD1 might be the D (6 bases). The length of the CDR3 is 15 residues. Trimming pared 1 base from V and 5 bases from J, leaving 14 bases between. Germline CDR1 is MNHNS and CDR2 is SASEGT. In DNA, the CDR3 is TGTGCCAGCAGTGAAGGGATGGGGGCGCGTACTGAAGCTTTCTTT. Protein sequence: CASSEGMGARTEAFF.

The V gene is TRBV6-5, the J gene TRBJ2-7, with D possibly being TRBD1 (6 bases). CDR3 length: 15 amino acids. CDR1 and CDR2 (germline): MNHEY, SVGAGI. Trimming took 2 bases from V and 3 from J, leaving 14 bases between them. CDR3 in amino acids: CASSYDGTTSYEQYF. The CDR3 DNA follows: TGTGCCAGCAGTTACGATGGGACAACGAGCTACGAGCAGTACTTC.

Only a few counts were recorded for this clonotype. The J gene is TRBJ2-5, the V gene TRBV7-6, with 9 bases that match TRBD1. Germline-derived CDR1 and CDR2 are SGHVS and FNYEAQ. With 2 bases clipped from V and 1 base from J, the junction kept 8 bases outside the gene matches. This CDR3 is 17 amino acids long. DNA for the CDR3: TGTGCCAGCAGCTTAACGGACAGGGGAGAGGGCCAAGAGACCCAGTACTTC. Its protein product is CASSLTDRGEGQETQYF.

With respect to this clonotype: The germline gene is not matched at one end of the junction; a read error may be the cause. V and J are TRBV4-1 and TRBJ2-2, with D possibly TRBD1 on 6 matching bases. In germline, CDR1 is MGHRA, CDR2 YSYEKL. The CDR3 extends over 17 amino acids. CDR3 protein: CASRQVGRGTNTGELFF. The CDR3 DNA is TGCGCCAGCAGGCAAGTCGGCAGGGGCACGAACACCGGGGAGCTGTTTTTT.

In its sample, this clonotype is hyperexpanded. The V call is TRBV15, the J call TRBJ2-6, with TRBD2 matching over 7 bases. V shed 1 base and J 1 base; nucleotides not matched to a gene: 10. CDR1 LNHNV and CDR2 YYDKDF come from the germline V gene (reference sequence). The CDR3 runs 19 residues. CDR3 bases: TGTGCCACCAGCAGAGGTCGGGCGGGAGTGGGGTCTGGGGCCAACGTCCTGACTTTC. This translates into CATSRGRAGVGSGANVLTF.